This T cell receptor (beta chain) was sequenced for a study of human T cells and chemical hapten exposure. Study at large: The study sensitized with 2% DPC on a roughly 2 cm by roughly 2 cm patch of upper inner arm skin. Study conclusions and caveats: There were significantly more large CDR3 similarity clusters among expanded TCRs than among controls. Sensitizing to DPC left TCRs with a frequency above 1 in 1000 unaltered.

Single cDNA molecules in the library carried unique molecular identifiers attached during preparation. TCRdb used MiXCR to reprocess the RACE reads, holding one entry per CDR3 protein. The table shows 80,000 to 100,000 distinct CDR3 sequences, with 8.5% to 12% occurring only once. Regarding time point: patch test 2, 6 weeks after DPC sensitization. Treatment here: therapeutic diphenylcyclopropenone sensitization with weekly scalp DPC. As regards this clonotype: Antigen unknown.

The clonotype was recovered from a woman between 45 and 65 years old with alopecia areata. Some clones in this sample may be carry-over from other donors' samples. The starting material was whole blood, obtained in connection with sensitization to the hapten diphenylcyclopropenone (DPC).

The CDR3 here is CASSESESYEQYF. The CDR3 region has the DNA TGTGCCAGCAGTGAATCCGAATCCTACGAGCAGTACTTC. This chain connects TRBV25-1 to TRBJ2-7, with D unclear. This CDR3 comprises 13 residues. CDR1 and CDR2 (germline): MGHDK, SYGVNS. Trimming removed 1 base from V and 1 base from J, with 5 bases in between.